This record covers a single TCR beta chain. This sample is drawn from a study of blood T cell repertoires in COVID-19. Study overall: T cells, B-cell-depleted T cells, or PBMCs supplied cDNA or gDNA.

This CDR3 is 17 amino acids long. Germline V gene sequence: CDR1 MNHNS, CDR2 SASEGT. V lost 1 base to trimming and J lost 0 bases; unmatched junction nucleotides: 5. As processed by the authors: Reference gene primer amplification gave estimated nucleated cell counts. The assay was immunoSEQ multiplex PCR, and TCRdb's table has in-frame clones only and misses some. V and J calls and clone size are those listed in that table; D and trimming were worked out from the DNA. The table shows some 170,000 clones, with 70% to 85% occurring only once. Participant-given clinical history determined each cohort assignment. In Cohort 3, a recovered donor had either two negative PCRs, clearance, or symptom resolution.

The specimen sequenced was PBMCs or T cells enriched from blood (not recorded which). This rearrangement joins TRBV6-1 to TRBJ2-7, with 11 bases fitting TRBD1. The clonotype was recovered from a man aged 50 or older who had recovered from COVID-19. The CDR3 DNA is TGTGCCAGCAGTGAAGGGACAGGGGGCTTCTTCTCCTACGAGCAGTACTTC. This encodes CASSEGTGGFFSYEQYF.